The entry below describes one T cell receptor (beta chain). This sample is part of a study of PD-L1 blockade in urothelial cancer. The wider study: Intravenous atezolizumab, 1,200 mg every 3 weeks, was begun by patients in the mid-2010s. At 6 weeks and at 3 weeks (second dose) after treatment start, blood was analyzed.

The assay was immunoSEQ multiplex PCR, and TCRdb's table has in-frame clones only and misses some. The sample holds some 100,000 clones, roughly nine tenths seen once. Trimming took off 5 bases at V and 5 bases at J, with 10 bases between the two ends. Germline V gives CDR1 KGHSH, CDR2 LQKENI. CDR3 length: 13 amino acids. J is TRBJ1-5 and V is TRBV18, with D perhaps matching TRBD1 (5 bases). This receptor was taken from a woman aged 80 or older with urothelial cancer. Sequencing used PBMCs, obtained around atezolizumab (anti-PD-L1) treatment. This CDR3 is CASSSTTDQPQHF. CDR3 DNA: TGTGCCAGCTCATCAACGACAGATCAGCCCCAGCATTTT.